These T cell receptor beta chains were read from a single sample in a study of control samples from healthy donors and cancer patients. Using immunoSEQ multiplex PCR, the repertoire was profiled, and TCRdb retains in-frame clones only, with some absent. The profile covers approximately 50,000 clones, with about 90% appearing a single time and about an eighth taken by the ten largest. The sample was PBMCs. These receptors were taken from a woman aged 60-75 years with lung cancer. CDR3s include the opening cysteine and the closing phenylalanine or tryptophan. D genes are given only for firm matches. Only part of the rows carry a size: once, few, many, or a class if the clone is expanded.

>TRBV6-5|.|TRBD1|TRBJ1-1
CASVAAGGNTEAFF
TGTGCCAGCGTAGCGGCAGGGGGGAACACTGAAGCTTTCTTT
>TRBV11-2|.|.|TRBJ1-2
CASSLDVDNYGYTF
TGTGCCAGCAGCTTAGATGTCGATAACTATGGCTACACCTTC
>TRBV3-1/TRBV3-2|.|TRBD2|TRBJ2-7
CASSPESSGGFYEQYF
TGTGCCAGCAGCCCAGAGTCTAGCGGGGGTTTCTACGAGCAGTACTTC
>TRBV2|.|.|TRBJ1-4
CASSSEKLFF
TGTGCCAGCAGTTCAGAAAAACTGTTTTTT
>TRBV4-1|.|.|TRBJ1-1
CASSPNPGHMNTEAFF
TGCGCCAGCAGCCCCAACCCAGGACATATGAACACTGAAGCTTTCTTT
>TRBV5-1|.|.|TRBJ2-1
CASSLDPKPYNEQFF
TGCGCCAGCAGCTTGGATCCTAAGCCCTACAATGAGCAGTTCTTC
>TRBV2|.|TRBD1|TRBJ1-3
CASWTGISGNTIYF
TGTGCCAGCTGGACAGGAATCTCTGGAAACACCATATATTTT
>TRBV19|.|.|TRBJ1-4
CASKAGYTATFGEKLFF
TGTGCCAGTAAAGCAGGATACACGGCCACATTCGGGGAAAAACTGTTTTTT
>TRBV2|.|.|TRBJ1-4
CASSDNRDSEKLFF
TGTGCCAGCAGTGATAACAGGGATAGTGAAAAACTGTTTTTT
>TRBV19|.|.|TRBJ1-1
CASRTTAQAFF
TGTGCCAGTAGGACGACAGCACAAGCTTTCTTT
>TRBV6-4|.|.|TRBJ1-1
CASRRGGDTEAFF
TGTGCCAGCAGAAGGGGGGGGGACACTGAAGCTTTCTTT
>TRBV3-1/TRBV3-2|.|.|TRBJ2-1
CASSLEARAGEQFF
TGTGCCAGCAGCCTCGAGGCTAGGGCTGGTGAGCAGTTCTTC
>TRBV5-1|.|TRBD1|TRBJ2-7
CASFVTGRPYEQYF
TGCGCCAGTTTTGTGACAGGGCGCCCCTACGAGCAGTACTTC
>TRBV28|.|TRBD2|TRBJ2-7
CASERLAGGYEQYF
TGTGCCAGCGAACGACTAGCGGGAGGGTATGAGCAGTACTTC
>TRBV19|.|TRBD2|TRBJ2-3
CASSIEASGRMQYF
TGTGCCAGTAGTATAGAGGCTAGCGGGAGGATGCAGTATTTT
>TRBV7-8|.|.|TRBJ2-7
CASSLQGPSYEQYF
TGTGCCAGCAGCTTACAGGGCCCCTCCTACGAGCAGTACTTC
>TRBV6-5|.|.|TRBJ1-3
CASSRQFSSGNTIYF
TGTGCCAGCAGTCGACAGTTCAGCTCTGGAAACACCATATATTTT
>TRBV5-6|.|.|TRBJ2-5
CASSSPKGGETQYF
TGTGCCAGCAGCTCACCCAAGGGCGGGGAGACCCAGTACTTC
>TRBV4-1|.|.|TRBJ1-3
CASSHHFSRGRGNTIYF
TGCGCCAGCAGCCACCATTTCAGCCGAGGGCGGGGAAACACCATATATTTT
>TRBV5-4|.|.|TRBJ1-4
CASSLDTATNEKLFF
TGTGCCAGCAGCCTTGATACAGCAACTAATGAAAAACTGTTTTTT
>TRBV19|.|.|TRBJ2-1
CASRNIPYNEQFF
TGTGCCAGCAGAAATATCCCCTACAATGAGCAGTTCTTC
>TRBV5-4|.|.|TRBJ1-4
CASSLDSRGEKLFF
TGTGCCAGCAGCTTAGACAGCCGGGGGGAAAAACTGTTTTTT
>TRBV6-4|.|TRBD2|TRBJ2-1
CASRPRAGGRNEQFF
TGTGCCAGCAGGCCCCGGGCGGGAGGGCGGAATGAGCAGTTCTTC
>TRBV10-3|.|.|TRBJ2-5
CAISDRSETQYF
TGTGCCATCTCCGACAGGTCAGAGACCCAGTACTTC
>TRBV9|.|.|TRBJ2-5
CASSAPGTWETQYF
TGTGCCAGCAGCGCCCCCGGGACGTGGGAGACCCAGTACTTC
>TRBV20-1|.|.|TRBJ1-5
CSASPPLRALSNQPQHF
TGCAGTGCTAGTCCCCCCCTCCGGGCACTAAGCAATCAGCCCCAGCATTTT
>TRBV3-1/TRBV3-2|.|TRBD1|TRBJ2-3
CASSQSPRDRFTDTQYF
TGTGCCAGCAGCCAATCCCCTCGGGACAGGTTCACAGATACGCAGTATTTT
>TRBV10-3|.|TRBD1|TRBJ1-4
CAISVGQGAAEKLFF
TGTGCCATCAGTGTTGGACAGGGGGCGGCAGAAAAACTGTTTTTT
>TRBV3-1/TRBV3-2|.|.|TRBJ2-5
CASSQSMGTQYF
TGTGCCAGCAGCCAAAGCATGGGGACCCAGTACTTC
>TRBV27|.|.|TRBJ2-1
CASSLSSTEQGREQFF
TGTGCCAGCAGTTTATCCAGCACAGAACAGGGAAGGGAGCAGTTCTTC
>TRBV4-1|.|TRBD1|TRBJ1-6
CASSHSRGLNSPLHF
TGCGCCAGCAGCCATTCCAGGGGGCTCAATTCACCCCTCCACTTT
>TRBV19|.|.|TRBJ2-1
CASSGPGGEYNEQFF
TGTGCCAGTAGTGGTCCAGGGGGGGAATACAATGAGCAGTTCTTC
>TRBV19|.|TRBD1|TRBJ1-5
CASSRGQGRGNQPQHF
TGTGCCAGTAGTCGAGGACAGGGTCGAGGCAATCAGCCCCAGCATTTT
>TRBV5-4|.|TRBD1|TRBJ1-2
CASSLPGQKLYGYTF
TGTGCCAGCAGCTTACCGGGACAGAAGCTCTATGGCTACACCTTC
>TRBV5-1|.|.|TRBJ1-4
CASSLFGNNEKLFF
TGCGCCAGCAGCTTGTTTGGAAATAATGAAAAACTGTTTTTT
>TRBV5-1|.|.|TRBJ1-1
CASSLAGVKNTEAFF
TGCGCCAGCAGCTTGGCCGGGGTTAAGAACACTGAAGCTTTCTTT
>TRBV6-5|.|.|TRBJ1-1
CASSYAKAGGTEAFF
TGTGCCAGCAGTTATGCAAAGGCTGGTGGCACTGAAGCTTTCTTT
>TRBV30|.|TRBD1|TRBJ2-2
CAWRSDRVNTGELFF
TGTGCCTGGAGATCTGACAGGGTTAACACCGGGGAGCTGTTTTTT
>TRBV5-6|.|TRBD1|TRBJ1-2
CASSGQGDYGYTF
TGTGCCAGCAGCGGACAGGGGGACTATGGCTACACCTTC
>TRBV10-1|.|.|TRBJ1-2
CASSPGRNYGYTF
TGCGCCAGCAGTCCGGGACGGAACTATGGCTACACCTTC
>TRBV29-1|.|TRBD1|TRBJ1-2
CSVAMTGTYGYTF
TGCAGCGTTGCAATGACAGGGACCTATGGCTACACCTTC
>TRBV5-1|once|.|TRBJ2-5
CASSLDRTTQETQYF
TGCGCCAGCAGCTTAGACCGGACTACCCAAGAGACCCAGTACTTC
>TRBV28|.|.|TRBJ2-7
CASSATSGGRPYEQYF
TGTGCCAGCAGCGCTACGTCCGGGGGGCGCCCCTACGAGCAGTACTTC
>TRBV5-1|.|.|TRBJ2-1
CASSLALGGPNEQFF
TGCGCCAGCAGCTTGGCTCTAGGGGGTCCAAATGAGCAGTTCTTC
>TRBV9|few|.|TRBJ2-1
CASSVYPAASYNEQFF
TGTGCCAGCAGCGTATACCCAGCGGCCTCCTACAATGAGCAGTTCTTC
>TRBV6-5|.|TRBD1|TRBJ1-2
CASSGQVYGYTF
TGTGCCAGCAGCGGACAGGTCTATGGCTACACCTTC
>TRBV19|.|TRBD2|TRBJ2-5
CASSHGTSGPPQETQYF
TGTGCCAGTAGTCACGGGACTAGCGGGCCGCCTCAAGAGACCCAGTACTTC
>TRBV7-9|.|TRBD2|TRBJ2-5
CASSPTSGETQYF
TGTGCCAGCAGCCCGACTAGCGGCGAGACCCAGTACTTC
>TRBV3-1/TRBV3-2|.|TRBD1|TRBJ1-5
CASSQDRQGPQHF
TGTGCCAGCAGCCAAGATCGACAGGGGCCCCAGCATTTT
>TRBV11-1|.|.|TRBJ2-1
CASSLEGLGQFF
TGTGCCAGCAGCTTAGAGGGGCTCGGGCAGTTCTTC
>TRBV10-2|few|TRBD1|TRBJ1-5
CASSEGVVAGGSRQPQHF
TGCGCCAGCAGTGAGGGTGTCGTGGCAGGGGGTTCACGTCAGCCCCAGCATTTT
>TRBV18|.|.|TRBJ2-4
CASSPGQTVGDIQYF
TGTGCCAGCTCACCAGGGCAGACAGTAGGGGACATTCAGTACTTC
>TRBV3-1/TRBV3-2|once|.|TRBJ2-2
CASSQVWGAGIGELFF
TGTGCCAGCAGCCAAGTCTGGGGGGCGGGAATCGGGGAGCTGTTTTTT
>TRBV5-1|.|.|TRBJ2-1
CASSLWSGYNEQFF
TGCGCCAGCAGCTTGTGGTCGGGTTACAATGAGCAGTTCTTC
>TRBV24-1|.|TRBD2|TRBJ2-3
CATSDARLAGGGDTQYF
TGTGCCACCAGTGATGCCAGACTAGCGGGGGGGGGAGATACGCAGTATTTT
>TRBV3-1/TRBV3-2|.|.|TRBJ1-2
CASSQGGIFGYTF
TGTGCCAGCAGCCAAGGGGGCATATTTGGCTACACCTTC
>TRBV5-1|.|.|TRBJ2-7
CASSMDLSYEQYF
TGCGCCAGCAGCATGGACCTCTCCTACGAGCAGTACTTC